This TCR beta chain is from a study of shared clonotypes between healthy human individuals. The study's findings and limits: Limitation of the genetic and exposure-history diversity represented came from the few donors. Against clonotypes common to all four donors, non-shared ones had lower generation probabilities.

About this clone itself: Antigen unknown.

Germline-derived CDR1 and CDR2 are MNHEY and SVGAGI. The trim removed 6 bases at V and 0 bases at J, leaving 3 bases unmatched. The CDR3 contains 15 residues. Positively selected for CCR7, the CD45RO-negative cells used as naive CD8 cells excluded terminally differentiated effector memory CD45RA+ cells. Method: immunoSEQ multiplex PCR; TCRdb's copy keeps in-frame clones and lacks some. The sample records about 2.1 million clones, around 93% being singletons. The sequencing input was naive CD8+ T cells from PBMCs. This sequence joins TRBV6-5 and TRBJ2-1; TRBD1 matches 9 bases. The clonotype originates from a man younger than 30 in good health. Some clones in this sample may be carry-over from other donors' samples. In nucleotides, the CDR3 is TGTGCCAGCAGCAGGGACAGGGTCTCCTACAATGAGCAGTTCTTC. Translating it yields CASSRDRVSYNEQFF.